The rows below give T cell receptor beta chains drawn from one sample of a study of blood T cell repertoires in COVID-19. The assay was immunoSEQ multiplex PCR, and TCRdb's table has in-frame clones only and misses some. The sample holds 320,000 or so clones, about nine tenths seen once. Sequenced sample: PBMCs or T cells enriched from blood (not recorded which). Source of these receptors: a man in his 60s who had recovered from COVID-19. The CDR3 runs from the conserved cysteine through the conserved F or W. The D gene is left open where the match is weak. Expanded clones are given a class, and other clones once, few, many or no size at all.

CDR3 DNA: TGTGCCAGCAGCTTAGTTAGTGGTTCTCCTAACTATGGCTACACCTTC; CDR3 protein: CASSLVSGSPNYGYTF; V gene: TRBV7-2; J gene: TRBJ1-2; D gene: .; clone size: .
CDR3 DNA: TGTGCCAGCAGGGACAGGGTCGGTTCCTACGAGCAGTACTTC; CDR3 protein: CASRDRVGSYEQYF; V gene: TRBV27; J gene: TRBJ2-7; D gene: TRBD1; clone size: .
CDR3 DNA: TGTGCCAGCAGAGACGGGAGCTCCTACAATGAGCAGTTCTTC; CDR3 protein: CASRDGSSYNEQFF; V gene: TRBV6-5; J gene: TRBJ2-1; D gene: .; clone size: .
CDR3 DNA: TGTGCCAGCTCCCCCTGGACTAGCGGGATATACGAGCAGTACTTC; CDR3 protein: CASSPWTSGIYEQYF; V gene: TRBV18; J gene: TRBJ2-7; D gene: TRBD2; clone size: .
CDR3 DNA: TGTGCCAGCAGCCTCCAAGGGGGGGGTTTAGGCACTGAAGCTTTCTTT; CDR3 protein: CASSLQGGGLGTEAFF; V gene: TRBV3-1/TRBV3-2; J gene: TRBJ1-1; D gene: .; clone size: .
CDR3 DNA: TGTGCCTGTCGGAGGGGGGGAAGGGAGCTGTTTTTT; CDR3 protein: CACRRGGRELFF; V gene: TRBV30; J gene: TRBJ2-2; D gene: .; clone size: few
CDR3 DNA: TGCGCCAGCAGCTACTCTAGCACGGGAGGGGAAGGTACGCAGTATTTT; CDR3 protein: CASSYSSTGGEGTQYF; V gene: TRBV5-1; J gene: TRBJ2-3; D gene: TRBD2; clone size: .
CDR3 DNA: TGCAGTGCTAGTCCTCATGAGCGCCTGAGCACAGATACGCAGTATTTT; CDR3 protein: CSASPHERLSTDTQYF; V gene: TRBV20-1; J gene: TRBJ2-3; D gene: .; clone size: .
CDR3 DNA: TGTGCCAGCAGTCCCCCGGGCAGGGGGTTGATCGGGACTGAAGCTTTCTTT; CDR3 protein: CASSPPGRGLIGTEAFF; V gene: TRBV28; J gene: TRBJ1-1; D gene: TRBD1; clone size: .
CDR3 DNA: TGTGCCAGTAGCACCGACAGGGGGTCGGTGAATTCACCCCTCCACTTT; CDR3 protein: CASSTDRGSVNSPLHF; V gene: TRBV19; J gene: TRBJ1-6; D gene: TRBD1; clone size: .
CDR3 DNA: TGTGCCAGCAGTTTTACAGGGGCTCTATACGAGCAGTACTTC; CDR3 protein: CASSFTGALYEQYF; V gene: TRBV2; J gene: TRBJ2-7; D gene: TRBD1; clone size: few
CDR3 DNA: TGTGCCAGCAGCTTGGGGCGGGGAGGGGATTCTTGGCGGGAGACCCAGTACTTC; CDR3 protein: CASSLGRGGDSWRETQYF; V gene: TRBV5-4; J gene: TRBJ2-5; D gene: TRBD2; clone size: .
CDR3 DNA: TGTGCCAGCAGTGAGGCGGGAGGCGTGGCAGATACGCAGTATTTT; CDR3 protein: CASSEAGGVADTQYF; V gene: TRBV2; J gene: TRBJ2-3; D gene: TRBD2; clone size: .
CDR3 DNA: TGTGCCAGCAGCCCCGGAGGTAGCGGGAGGGGTCTCAATGAGCAGTTCTTC; CDR3 protein: CASSPGGSGRGLNEQFF; V gene: TRBV7-2; J gene: TRBJ2-1; D gene: TRBD2; clone size: .
CDR3 DNA: TGTGCCAGCAGTTTCAGACGGACAGGGGAGATTGAAAAACTGTTTTTT; CDR3 protein: CASSFRRTGEIEKLFF; V gene: TRBV27; J gene: TRBJ1-4; D gene: TRBD1; clone size: .
CDR3 DNA: TGTGCCAGCAGTTTAGAAAGCGGACAGGGGGCAACACAGCCCCAGCATTTT; CDR3 protein: CASSLESGQGATQPQHF; V gene: TRBV28; J gene: TRBJ1-5; D gene: TRBD1; clone size: few
CDR3 DNA: TGTGCCAGCAGCCAACCGGGACTCCAAACGTCGGTGGAAAAACTGTTTTTT; CDR3 protein: CASSQPGLQTSVEKLFF; V gene: TRBV7-9; J gene: TRBJ1-4; D gene: .; clone size: .
CDR3 DNA: TGTGCCAGTAGTATAGGAGGGACAAATAGCAATCAGCCCCAGCATTTT; CDR3 protein: CASSIGGTNSNQPQHF; V gene: TRBV19; J gene: TRBJ1-5; D gene: .; clone size: .
CDR3 DNA: TGTGCCAGCAGCTTAGGCAGGTGGACAGGGAGATTGCAAGAGACCCAGTACTTC; CDR3 protein: CASSLGRWTGRLQETQYF; V gene: TRBV7-9; J gene: TRBJ2-5; D gene: TRBD1; clone size: .
CDR3 DNA: TGCGCCAGCACAGGCTACACCTTC; CDR3 protein: CASTGYTF; V gene: TRBV10-1; J gene: TRBJ1-2; D gene: .; clone size: .
CDR3 DNA: TGCGCCAGCAGGTTGGGTAGCGGCACAGATACGCAGTATTTT; CDR3 protein: CASRLGSGTDTQYF; V gene: TRBV5-1; J gene: TRBJ2-3; D gene: .; clone size: .
CDR3 DNA: TGTGCCAGCAGTTGGTCTTCAGGGGCTCACTATGGCTACACCTTC; CDR3 protein: CASSWSSGAHYGYTF; V gene: TRBV28; J gene: TRBJ1-2; D gene: .; clone size: once
CDR3 DNA: TGTGCCAGTAGGAATACTCAGGGGGCGCGTACTGAAGCTTTCTTT; CDR3 protein: CASRNTQGARTEAFF; V gene: TRBV19; J gene: TRBJ1-1; D gene: TRBD1; clone size: .
CDR3 DNA: TGTGCCAGCAGCCTTAACTACGAGCAGTACTTC; CDR3 protein: CASSLNYEQYF; V gene: TRBV6-5; J gene: TRBJ2-7; D gene: .; clone size: once
CDR3 DNA: TGTGCCAGCAGCCAAGTGAGCTCTGGGGCCAACGTCCTGACTTTC; CDR3 protein: CASSQVSSGANVLTF; V gene: TRBV3-1/TRBV3-2; J gene: TRBJ2-6; D gene: .; clone size: .
CDR3 DNA: TGCAGTGTCGTCCGGGAGGGTGGCTACACCTTC; CDR3 protein: CSVVREGGYTF; V gene: TRBV20-1; J gene: TRBJ1-2; D gene: .; clone size: .
CDR3 DNA: TGTGCCAGCAGCCCCGGTCAGGTGACCACAGATACGCAGTATTTT; CDR3 protein: CASSPGQVTTDTQYF; V gene: TRBV3-1/TRBV3-2; J gene: TRBJ2-3; D gene: .; clone size: .
CDR3 DNA: TGTGCCACCAGTGACGGGGGGCGAGTCTCCTACAATGAGCAGTTCTTC; CDR3 protein: CATSDGGRVSYNEQFF; V gene: TRBV24-1; J gene: TRBJ2-1; D gene: .; clone size: .
CDR3 DNA: TGTGCCAGTAGTGACGCGGTTAATCAGCCCCAGCATTTT; CDR3 protein: CASSDAVNQPQHF; V gene: TRBV19; J gene: TRBJ1-5; D gene: .; clone size: .
CDR3 DNA: TGTGCCAGCAGCCCACAAGGGGTACCCTACGAGCAGTACTTC; CDR3 protein: CASSPQGVPYEQYF; V gene: TRBV9; J gene: TRBJ2-7; D gene: .; clone size: .
CDR3 DNA: TGTGCCAGCAGCTTAGCAGGGAACAATCAGCCCCAGCATTTT; CDR3 protein: CASSLAGNNQPQHF; V gene: TRBV11-2; J gene: TRBJ1-5; D gene: .; clone size: .
CDR3 DNA: TGTGCCAGCAGCGCCCAGACAGGGGTCGATTCACCCCTCCACTTT; CDR3 protein: CASSAQTGVDSPLHF; V gene: TRBV9; J gene: TRBJ1-6; D gene: TRBD1; clone size: .
CDR3 DNA: TGTGCCAGCAGTTTGAGCGGGTCCCCACTCTACGAGCAGTACTTC; CDR3 protein: CASSLSGSPLYEQYF; V gene: TRBV27; J gene: TRBJ2-7; D gene: .; clone size: .
CDR3 DNA: TGTGCCAGCTCACCCCTGCCGGGACAGGGGGCGTCAGATACGCAGTATTTT; CDR3 protein: CASSPLPGQGASDTQYF; V gene: TRBV18; J gene: TRBJ2-3; D gene: TRBD1; clone size: once
CDR3 DNA: TGTGCCACCAGTGATTCGTCAGCGGGAGCTCGGGATACGCAGTATTTT; CDR3 protein: CATSDSSAGARDTQYF; V gene: TRBV24-1; J gene: TRBJ2-3; D gene: TRBD2; clone size: .
CDR3 DNA: TGTGCCAGTAGTATGAGTAGCACAGATACGCAGTATTTT; CDR3 protein: CASSMSSTDTQYF; V gene: TRBV19; J gene: TRBJ2-3; D gene: .; clone size: .
CDR3 DNA: TGTGCCAGCAAAGACTCGCGACAGGGGGCGGTTTTCATCTATGGCTACACCTTC; CDR3 protein: CASKDSRQGAVFIYGYTF; V gene: TRBV2; J gene: TRBJ1-2; D gene: TRBD1; clone size: few
CDR3 DNA: TGTGCCAGCAGTTCCAACTTCCAGGGTTCTGGAAACACCATATATTTT; CDR3 protein: CASSSNFQGSGNTIYF; V gene: TRBV6-5; J gene: TRBJ1-3; D gene: .; clone size: .
CDR3 DNA: TGTGCCAGCTCACCCGACATGTTTAACACCGGGGAGCTGTTTTTT; CDR3 protein: CASSPDMFNTGELFF; V gene: TRBV18; J gene: TRBJ2-2; D gene: .; clone size: .
CDR3 DNA: TGTGCCAGCAGTTTCGGCGGGAGTACCTACGAGCAGTACTTC; CDR3 protein: CASSFGGSTYEQYF; V gene: TRBV28; J gene: TRBJ2-7; D gene: TRBD2; clone size: .
CDR3 DNA: TGCGCCAGCCGGCAACGGGACAGAATTTACGAGCAGTACTTC; CDR3 protein: CASRQRDRIYEQYF; V gene: TRBV10-2; J gene: TRBJ2-7; D gene: TRBD1; clone size: .
CDR3 DNA: TGTGCCAGCAGCCAAGGAGGCAGCTCCCCAGAGACCCAGTACTTC; CDR3 protein: CASSQGGSSPETQYF; V gene: TRBV4-2; J gene: TRBJ2-5; D gene: .; clone size: .
CDR3 DNA: TGTGCCAGCAGTTTACGACAGAATCAGCCCCAGCATTTT; CDR3 protein: CASSLRQNQPQHF; V gene: TRBV27; J gene: TRBJ1-5; D gene: .; clone size: .
CDR3 DNA: TGTGCCAGCAGCCAAGATGGCAGGGGCCGGGGCTACACCTTC; CDR3 protein: CASSQDGRGRGYTF; V gene: TRBV3-1/TRBV3-2; J gene: TRBJ1-2; D gene: .; clone size: .
CDR3 DNA: TGTGCCAGCAGCTTAGACTCGTCTAGGGGAGGCTACAATGAGCAGTTCTTC; CDR3 protein: CASSLDSSRGGYNEQFF; V gene: TRBV11-3; J gene: TRBJ2-1; D gene: .; clone size: few
CDR3 DNA: TGTGCCAGCAGCTTAGGAGCCGGGGAGGAGACCCAGTACTTC; CDR3 protein: CASSLGAGEETQYF; V gene: TRBV5-4; J gene: TRBJ2-5; D gene: .; clone size: once
CDR3 DNA: TGTGCCAGCTCACCGACCGGACAGGGAAACACTGAAGCTTTCTTT; CDR3 protein: CASSPTGQGNTEAFF; V gene: TRBV18; J gene: TRBJ1-1; D gene: TRBD1; clone size: .
CDR3 DNA: TGTGCCAGCAGTGAAGGGGCTATTCAGTACTTC; CDR3 protein: CASSEGAIQYF; V gene: TRBV2; J gene: TRBJ2-5; D gene: .; clone size: .